A selection of T cell receptor beta chains follows, all from one sample in a study of technical replicates of blood from several donors. Profiling relied on immunoSEQ multiplex PCR, and the TCRdb table lists in-frame clones only, not all of them. The sample carries tens of thousands of clones, 85% to 95% recorded once. Sequenced material: T cells isolated from PBMCs. The receptors originated from a human donor in good health. The CDR3 runs from the conserved cysteine through the conserved F or W. Each record gives: V gene, D gene, J gene, clone size, CDR3 DNA, CDR3 protein. A D gene is named only where the DNA matches it firmly. The listing skips clone size in some rows; elsewhere it reads once, few, many or a size class.

TRBV2	.	TRBJ1-1	.	TGTGCCAGCAGGGATGGGTGGGCCTATGTACAGAACACTGAAGCTTTCTTT	CASRDGWAYVQNTEAFF
TRBV21-1	.	TRBJ1-1	.	TGTGCCAGCAGCAATTGCAGGGGGCTTAGAACTGAAGCTTTCTTT	CASSNCRGLRTEAFF
TRBV11-2	TRBD2	TRBJ2-7	once	TGTGCCAGCAGAACTATAGCGGGAAGGCGTGGGGAGCAGTACTTC	CASRTIAGRRGEQYF
TRBV14	.	TRBJ1-2	once	TGTGCCAGCAGCCAGACACAGGGCGTCTATGGCTACACCTTC	CASSQTQGVYGYTF
TRBV5-1	TRBD1	TRBJ2-7	once	TGCGCCAGCAGCGCCACAGGGGATCGAACCGACGAGCAGTACTTC	CASSATGDRTDEQYF
TRBV11-3	TRBD2	TRBJ2-5	.	TGTGCCAGCAGCTTATTGGCGGGGGGGAAGGAGACCCAGTACTTC	CASSLLAGGKETQYF
TRBV19	TRBD2	TRBJ2-1	.	TGTGCCAGCTCAGCGGGGGGATACAATGAGCAGTTCTTC	CASSAGGYNEQFF
TRBV16	.	TRBJ1-1	few	TGTGCCAGCCCCGGAAGGGGTGAAGCTTTCTTT	CASPGRGEAFF
TRBV5-6	.	TRBJ2-7	.	TGTGCCAGCAGCTTTGGCCAAAACTACGAGCAGTACTTC	CASSFGQNYEQYF
TRBV4-1	.	TRBJ2-7	once	TGCGCCAGCAGCCTGCCAGGAGGTTTTACGGGCGAGCAGTACTTC	CASSLPGGFTGEQYF
TRBV5-1	.	TRBJ2-6	.	TGCGCCAGCAGGCCGCAGGGTCCTGGGGCCAACGTCCTGACTTTC	CASRPQGPGANVLTF
TRBV5-1	.	TRBJ1-5	.	TGCGCCAGCAGCTTGGACGGGGATGGCCAGCCCCAGCATTTT	CASSLDGDGQPQHF
TRBV7-9	.	TRBJ2-5	.	TGTGCCAGCAGCTTAGCGGAGGGAGGCCAAGAGACCCAGTACTTC	CASSLAEGGQETQYF
TRBV7-3	TRBD1	TRBJ1-6	.	TGTGCCAGCAGCTCGGGACAGGGTGTTTCACCCCTCCACTTT	CASSSGQGVSPLHF
TRBV28	.	TRBJ1-4	.	TGTGCCACCCGGGACATTGAAAAACTGTTTTTT	CATRDIEKLFF
TRBV15	TRBD2	TRBJ2-5	.	TGTGCCACCAGCAGACCAGGGACTAGCGGGAGGAAGACCCAGTACTTC	CATSRPGTSGRKTQYF
TRBV13	TRBD2	TRBJ2-7	.	TGTGCCAGCAGCTGGCTAGCGGGCCAGACCTACGAGCAGTACTTC	CASSWLAGQTYEQYF
TRBV4-1	TRBD2	TRBJ2-7	.	TGCGCCAGCAGTTGGGTAGCGGGAGTCTACGAGCAGTACTTC	CASSWVAGVYEQYF
TRBV9	TRBD2	TRBJ2-1	.	TGTGCCAGCAGCGTAGATCGAGCGGGGGACTCCTACAATGAGCAGTTCTTC	CASSVDRAGDSYNEQFF
TRBV18	TRBD1	TRBJ2-1	.	TGTGCCAGCTCACCATATCCCGCGACAGGGAGATCCTACAATGAGCAGTTCTTC	CASSPYPATGRSYNEQFF
TRBV2	.	TRBJ2-3	.	TGTGCCAGCAGTGAGTCTCTGGGGACACCTTACGATTTGGATACGCAGTATTTT	CASSESLGTPYDLDTQYF
TRBV15	TRBD1	TRBJ1-2	.	TGTGCCACCTCCCAGGGGGCCCAAACGGAACCGGGCTACACCTTC	CATSQGAQTEPGYTF
TRBV5-4	.	TRBJ2-2	.	TGTGCCAGCTTCCGGGGGACCGGGGAGCTGTTTTTT	CASFRGTGELFF
TRBV28	TRBD2	TRBJ2-7	once	TGTGCCACCGACTGGGAGCGTAGCGGGAGTCCCTACGAGCAGTACTTC	CATDWERSGSPYEQYF
TRBV6-1	.	TRBJ1-3	once	TGTGCCAGCAGTGACCACAGGCGGCCATCTGGAAACACCATATATTTT	CASSDHRRPSGNTIYF
TRBV2	.	TRBJ2-5	.	TGTGCCAGCAGTGCCGCAACAAAAGAGACCCAGTACTTC	CASSAATKETQYF
TRBV6-6	.	TRBJ1-1	.	TGTGCCAGCAGTTACTCGAGTTCGGGGGATGCTGAAGCTTTCTTT	CASSYSSSGDAEAFF
TRBV6-5	.	TRBJ2-1	once	TGTGCCAGCAGTTACGATGGGGCGTTGGGGAATGAGCAGTTCTTC	CASSYDGALGNEQFF
TRBV4-1	.	TRBJ2-7	.	TGCGCCAGCAGCCAACCTGGGCAGGGGAACGAGCAGTACTTC	CASSQPGQGNEQYF
TRBV7-2	.	TRBJ1-1	.	TGTGCCAGCAGCTGGAACCGGGACACTGAAGCTTTCTTT	CASSWNRDTEAFF
TRBV6-4	TRBD2	TRBJ2-1	.	TGTGCCAGCAGTGGACTAGCGGGAGACATGGGTGAGCAGTTCTTC	CASSGLAGDMGEQFF
TRBV6-5	.	TRBJ2-5	.	TGTGCCAGCAGTCGGTGGGAGGACTCTGCGGAGACCCAGTACTTC	CASSRWEDSAETQYF
TRBV7-9	TRBD1	TRBJ1-2	.	TGTGCCAGCAGTCCGACAGGGGAGGGTGGCTACACCTTC	CASSPTGEGGYTF
TRBV2	.	TRBJ2-7	.	TGTGCCAGCAGTGAGGAGACAGGTTTCGACGAGCAGTACTTC	CASSEETGFDEQYF
TRBV28	.	TRBJ2-3	.	TGTGCCAGCCCTCGTAGCGCCCAAACTAGCACAGATACGCAGTATTTT	CASPRSAQTSTDTQYF
TRBV5-4	.	TRBJ2-7	.	TGTGCCAGCAGCTTGAGGCGGGACCATTCCTACGAGCAGTACTTC	CASSLRRDHSYEQYF
TRBV7-9	.	TRBJ2-7	.	TGTGCCAGCAGCTTATTCTCGAGGAGCTCCATAACCTACGAGCAGTACTTC	CASSLFSRSSITYEQYF
TRBV6-1	TRBD1	TRBJ1-3	once	TGTGCCAGCAGGGGACAGGGATCCGGAAACACCATATATTTT	CASRGQGSGNTIYF
TRBV19	TRBD2	TRBJ2-7	.	TGTGCCAGTAGTACGGGGGGGAGCTCCTACGAGCAGTACTTC	CASSTGGSSYEQYF
TRBV6-1	.	TRBJ1-1	.	TGTGCCAGCAGTGAACTGGGGGCAAGAACTGAAGCTTTCTTT	CASSELGARTEAFF
TRBV6-1	.	TRBJ2-7	.	TGTGCCAGCAACCCTTACAGGGTGACGTTCCACGAGCAGTACTTC	CASNPYRVTFHEQYF
TRBV6-1	.	TRBJ2-1	once	TGTGCCAGCAGTGAACGGGGCTACAATGAGCAGTTCTTC	CASSERGYNEQFF
TRBV7-9	TRBD1	TRBJ1-5	.	TGTGCCAGCAGCTTAGAGGGGGCTCAGCCCCAGCATTTT	CASSLEGAQPQHF